Below, one T cell receptor (beta chain) is given with its context. No antigen is known for it. The record has no base qualities; no much larger clone is one base away. This record belongs to a study of blood T cell repertoires in COVID-19 (TCRdb year 2020). At the level of the whole study: Collaborator samples came from the United States, Italy and Spain and covered acute and convalescent phases of COVID-19. Where available, HLA class I and class II types were taken from metadata supplied by the sample provider and were not determined by assay-based typing. Nearly every sample came with metadata listing a de-identified subject ID, COVID-19 status, age in years and sex. The repertoires were made available in a free public database intended to serve as a resource for research on the immune response to SARS-CoV-2. The samples were drawn from two sources: the first 160 participants of the ongoing ImmuneRACE study, and 1,254 subjects contributed by 6 global collaborators. The material from the prospective study consisted of cDNA or gDNA derived from T cells, B-cell-depleted T cells, or PBMCs. The dataset comprised deeply sampled blood TCRbeta repertoires from subjects exposed to, actively infected with, or recovered from COVID-19. What the work shows at the level of the full study, not this receptor alone: How much clinical and demographic metadata was included differed by source and by participant, and the metadata was provided uncurated.

Sequences MNHEY (CDR1) and SMNVEV (CDR2) are obtained from the germline V gene (reference sequence). Reading from cysteine to phenylalanine, the CDR3 counts 15 amino acids. The only DNA kept is the CDR3, 45 bases in frame from the first base. V lost 2 bases and J lost 0 bases; the stretch between them is 8 bases long. One collaborating source in Seattle enrolled patients during active infection and followed them longitudinally through the course of disease. Collaborating institutions collected whole blood in K2EDTA tubes following their own protocols. For TCRbeta analysis, collaborators shipped samples in one of three forms: frozen whole blood, isolated PBMCs, or DNA extracted from either of those sample types. TCRbeta CDR3 regions were amplified from genomic DNA using the immunoSEQ Assay, a bias-controlled multiplex PCR. For the original study's pipeline: The number of nucleated cells in each sample was estimated from the amplification of reference gene primers within the assay. Sequence reads were collapsed and filtered to measure the absolute abundance of every unique TCRbeta CDR3 rearrangement. For each sample, productive Simpson clonality was calculated as the square root of Simpson's diversity index across productive rearrangements. TCRdb provides this immuneACCESS table in a form limited to in-frame rearrangements. Some clones are lacking; in checked studies, under half of them reflect an unresolved V gene, and why the rest are absent is not known. Clonal size and the V and J genes are those of that table, whereas D and trimming came from the DNA. Recorded for this sample are 150,000 to 200,000 clones; roughly nine tenths of them occurred a single time. The ten largest make up approximately 10% of the sample.

The sequence joins TRBV27 to TRBJ1-5; tentative D gene TRBD1, with 5 bases matching. What was sequenced was peripheral blood. The source of this sequence is a woman aged 55-69 years with COVID-19, enrolled during active disease. The CDR3 region: CASSLIQVSNQPQHF. The DNA sequence is TGTGCCAGCAGTTTAATACAGGTTAGCAATCAGCCCCAGCATTTT.